Listed here is a single T cell receptor (beta chain). Its cognate antigen is unknown. Trimming removed 1 base from V and 0 bases from J, with 11 bases in between. CDR3 length: 15 residues. Germline CDR1 and CDR2: SGHRS and YFSETQ. The data derive from a study of cytomegalovirus exposure and HLA in healthy donors. Study-wide findings and caveats: For TCR beta chains, V- and J-gene trimming was later linked to a missense DCLRE1C variant.

Primers included in the PCR were 60 Vbeta and 13 Jbeta primers. Method: immunoSEQ multiplex PCR; TCRdb's copy keeps in-frame clones and lacks some. The sample table sets out some 76,000 clones. The sequencing input was PBMCs. This sequence originates from a boy aged 5-17 years in good health and CMV-seronegative. The chain is built from TRBV5-1 and TRBJ2-7; possible D gene TRBD1, 5 bases. As DNA, the CDR3 is TGCGCCAGCAGCTTGACAGGCGAGAGCTCCTACGAGCAGTACTTC. Protein product: CASSLTGESSYEQYF.